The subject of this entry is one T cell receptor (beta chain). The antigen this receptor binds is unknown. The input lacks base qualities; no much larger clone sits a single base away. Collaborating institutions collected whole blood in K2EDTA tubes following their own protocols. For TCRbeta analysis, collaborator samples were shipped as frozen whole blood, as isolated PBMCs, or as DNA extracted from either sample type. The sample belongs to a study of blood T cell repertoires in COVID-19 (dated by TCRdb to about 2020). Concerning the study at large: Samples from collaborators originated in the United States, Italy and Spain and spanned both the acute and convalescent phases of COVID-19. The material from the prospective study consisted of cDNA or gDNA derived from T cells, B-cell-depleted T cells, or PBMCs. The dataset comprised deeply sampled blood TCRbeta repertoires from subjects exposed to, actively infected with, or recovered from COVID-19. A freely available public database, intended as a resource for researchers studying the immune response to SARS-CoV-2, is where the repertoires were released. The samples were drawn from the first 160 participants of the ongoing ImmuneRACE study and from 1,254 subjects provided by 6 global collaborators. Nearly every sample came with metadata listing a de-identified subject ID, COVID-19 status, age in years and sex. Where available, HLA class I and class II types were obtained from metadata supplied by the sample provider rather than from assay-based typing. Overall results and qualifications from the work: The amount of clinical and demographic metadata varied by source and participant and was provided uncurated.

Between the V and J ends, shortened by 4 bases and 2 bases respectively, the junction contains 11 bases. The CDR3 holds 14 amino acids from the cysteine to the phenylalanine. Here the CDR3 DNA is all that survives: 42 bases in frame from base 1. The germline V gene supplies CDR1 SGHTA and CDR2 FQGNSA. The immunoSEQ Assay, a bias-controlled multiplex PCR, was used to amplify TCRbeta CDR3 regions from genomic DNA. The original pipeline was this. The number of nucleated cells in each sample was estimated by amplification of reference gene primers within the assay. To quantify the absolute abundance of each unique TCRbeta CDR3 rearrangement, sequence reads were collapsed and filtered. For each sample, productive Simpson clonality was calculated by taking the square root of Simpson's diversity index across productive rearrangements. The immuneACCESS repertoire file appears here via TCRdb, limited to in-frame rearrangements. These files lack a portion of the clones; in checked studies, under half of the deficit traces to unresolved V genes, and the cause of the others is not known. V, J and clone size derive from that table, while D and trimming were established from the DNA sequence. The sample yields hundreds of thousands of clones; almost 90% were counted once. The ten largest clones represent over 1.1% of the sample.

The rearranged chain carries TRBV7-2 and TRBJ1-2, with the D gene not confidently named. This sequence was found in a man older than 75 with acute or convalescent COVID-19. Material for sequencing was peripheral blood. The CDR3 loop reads CASSSRRGNYGYTF. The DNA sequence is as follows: TGTGCCAGCAGCTCCCGTAGAGGAAACTATGGCTACACCTTC.